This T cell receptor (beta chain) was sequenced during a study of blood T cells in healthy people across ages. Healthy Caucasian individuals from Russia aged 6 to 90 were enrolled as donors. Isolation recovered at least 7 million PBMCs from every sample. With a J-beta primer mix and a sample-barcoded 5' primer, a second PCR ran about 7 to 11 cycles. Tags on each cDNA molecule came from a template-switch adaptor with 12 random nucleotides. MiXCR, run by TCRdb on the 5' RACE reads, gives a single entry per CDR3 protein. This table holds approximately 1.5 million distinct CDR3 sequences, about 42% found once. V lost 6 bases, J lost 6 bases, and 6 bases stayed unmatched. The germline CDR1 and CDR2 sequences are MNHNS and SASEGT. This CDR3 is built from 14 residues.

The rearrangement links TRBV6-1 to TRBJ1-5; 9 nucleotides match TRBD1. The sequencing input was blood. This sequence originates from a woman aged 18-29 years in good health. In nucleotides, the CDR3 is TGTGCCAGCAGCGCTACAGGGGGCACTCAGCCCCAGCATTTT. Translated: CASSATGGTQPQHF.